Below, 27 T cell receptor beta chains from the same sample are listed, as sequenced in a study of T cell changes during pregnancy in multiple sclerosis. TCRdb's table, derived via immunoSEQ multiplex PCR, lists solely in-frame clones and lacks some. The sample shows about 70,000 clones, approximately 94% of them seen only once. Sequences were derived from peripheral blood, sampled in the third trimester of pregnancy. The origin of the receptors is a female donor with multiple sclerosis, enrolled in a pregnancy study.

This clone came up once. The genes are TRBV7-9 and TRBJ1-6; D call uncertain. This CDR3 has 12 residues. Per the germline V gene, CDR1 is SEHNR and CDR2 is FQNEAQ (reference sequence). Trimming removed 5 bases from V and 12 bases from J, with 11 bases in between. For the CDR3, the DNA is TGTGCCAGCAGCATCGATCGGGGACCCCTCCACTTT. This translates into CASSIDRGPLHF. Full variable domain (rest looked up from reference TRBV7-9 and TRBJ1-6): DTGVSQNPRHKITKRGQNVTFRCDPISEHNRLYWYRQTLGQGPEFLTYFQNEAQLEKSRLLSDRFSAERPKGSFSTLEIQRTEQGDSAMYLCASSIDRGPLHFGNGTRLTVT.

The chain couples TRBV6-1 to TRBJ1-5; D is undetermined. Germline CDR1 MNHNS, CDR2 SASEGT. Trimming stripped 3 bases from V and 6 bases from J, with 9 bases between. CDR3 length: 13 amino acids. CDR3 protein: CASSESGRQPQHF. The CDR3 DNA follows: TGTGCCAGCAGTGAGTCAGGCCGTCAGCCCCAGCATTTT.

Worth noting for this clone: A read error may account for a junction end that differs from germline. The chain is built from TRBV6-7 and TRBJ2-5; 13 bases align to TRBD2. TRBV6-7 is noted as an ORF with a role that remains uncertain. This CDR3 has 17 residues. Here the CDR3 reads CASSATSGGALVEAQYF. In DNA, the CDR3 is TGTGCCAGCAGTGCTACTAGCGGGGGGGCCCTTGTAGAGGCCCAGTACTTC.

This chain uses TRBV6-5 with TRBJ2-1; D might be TRBD1 (5 bases). Germline CDR1 and CDR2: MNHEY and SVGAGI. The germline V and J ends were trimmed by 6 bases and 0 bases, with 12 bases remaining between them. The CDR3 runs to 15 residues. This chain's CDR3 is CASSPDRTSYNEQFF. Here the CDR3 DNA reads TGTGCCAGCAGCCCCGACAGAACCTCCTACAATGAGCAGTTCTTC.

V usage is TRBV7-3 and J usage is TRBJ2-7; 12 bases are shared with TRBD2. CDR3 size: 15 residues. With 5 bases clipped from V and 2 bases from J, the junction kept 4 bases outside the gene matches. Per germline, CDR1 SGHTA and CDR2 FQGTGA. CDR3 protein: CASSPSGGATYEQYF. In DNA form, the CDR3 reads TGTGCCAGCAGCCCTAGCGGGGGGGCGACCTACGAGCAGTACTTC.

This chain connects TRBV18 to TRBJ2-7; 11 positions match TRBD1. The J segment lost 7 bases and the V segment lost 3 bases, leaving 8 bases of the junction unmatched. The CDR3 covers 15 residues. Germline loops: CDR1 KGHSH, CDR2 LQKENI. The CDR3 sequence: CASSPPGQGGGEQYF. Here the CDR3 DNA reads TGTGCCAGCTCACCCCCGGGACAGGGGGGAGGTGAGCAGTACTTC.

The chain combines TRBV13 with TRBJ2-4; TRBD2 matches at 14 bases. CDR1 is PRHDT, CDR2 FYEKMQ, per germline (reference sequence). With V trimmed by 5 bases and J by 8 bases, 11 bases remained unmatched. CDR3 length: 17 amino acids. CDR3 nucleotide sequence: TGTGCCAGCAGCCCCCCGACTAGCGGGGGGGGGATAGACATTCAGTACTTC. Encoded protein: CASSPPTSGGGIDIQYF.

V gene TRBV5-6 combines with J gene TRBJ1-1, with D possibly TRBD1 on 6 matching bases. This CDR3 region has 12 residues. Germline values: CDR1 SGHDT, CDR2 YYEEEE. V lost 7 bases to trimming and J lost 4 bases, with 11 bases between them. The DNA for the CDR3 is TGTGCCAGCCAGGAAGGGGGCACTGAAGCTTTCTTT. This translates into CASQEGGTEAFF.

J is TRBJ1-6 and V is TRBV7-2, with 7 bases lining up with TRBD1. CDR1 and CDR2 (germline): SGHTA, FQGNSA. The CDR3 length is 13 residues. J was trimmed by 11 bases and V by 5 bases; bases with no gene match: 6. The CDR3 loop reads CASSTRTGTPLHF. The CDR3 bases are TGTGCCAGCAGCACACGGACAGGAACACCCCTCCACTTT.

The genes are TRBV30 and TRBJ2-7, with 9 bases matching TRBD1. V was pared by 2 bases and J by 2 bases, with 10 bases of the junction left unmatched. CDR1 and CDR2 from the germline V gene are GTSNPN and SVGIG (reference sequence). The CDR3 length is 16 residues. CDR3: CAWSSTGGHRAYEQYF. Here the CDR3 DNA reads TGTGCCTGGAGTTCTACAGGGGGCCATAGAGCCTACGAGCAGTACTTC.

This clone occurred once. The J gene is TRBJ2-3, the V gene TRBV6-5; D possibly corresponds to TRBD2 (7 bases). The CDR3 consists of 13 residues. V gave up 8 bases and J gave up 1 base, with 10 bases separating them. Per germline, CDR1 MNHEY and CDR2 SVGAGI. The CDR3: CASRGAGTDTQYF. The CDR3 region has the DNA TGTGCCAGCCGGGGGGCGGGCACAGATACGCAGTATTTT.

The rearrangement uses TRBV4-3 and TRBJ2-3; 8 bases map to TRBD2. The junction had 9 bases not matched to a gene; V was cut back by 4 bases and J by 0 bases. Germline assignment: CDR1 LGHNA and CDR2 YSLEER. The CDR3 contains 17 residues. CDR3 loop: CASSLTSAGVSTDTQYF. The CDR3 DNA reads TGCGCCAGCAGCCTCACCTCAGCGGGGGTGAGCACAGATACGCAGTATTTT.

The gene calls are TRBV2 and TRBJ1-6; tentatively, D is TRBD1 (6 bases). CDR1 is SNHLY and CDR2 is FYNNEI in the germline V gene. The CDR3 loop spans 14 amino acids. Trimming stripped 8 bases from V and 8 bases from J, with 16 bases between. The CDR3 region has the DNA TGTGCCAGCGGGAGACAGGCGTCTGATTCACCCCTCCACTTT. Amino acid sequence: CASGRQASDSPLHF.

This clone came up once. The chain carries TRBV6-6 and TRBJ2-3; D not certain. Germline V gene sequence: CDR1 MNHNY, CDR2 SVGAGI (reference sequence). The CDR3 runs 14 residues. Between the trimmed V and J ends, which lost 4 bases and 5 bases, there was a span of 13 bases. The CDR3 sequence is CASSSPSSKDTQYF. DNA for the CDR3: TGTGCCAGCAGTTCACCTAGTAGTAAAGATACGCAGTATTTT.

The CDR3 region has the DNA TGCAGCGTTGAAGAGCGAGACAGGGGATTTTATTTTTACAATGGCTACACCTTC. This sequence encodes CSVEERDRGFYFYNGYTF. The chain links TRBV29-1 to TRBJ1-2, with 8 positions matching TRBD1. CDR1 and CDR2 from the germline V gene are SQVTM and ANQGSEA. This CDR3 spans 18 amino acids. V shed 0 bases and J 6 bases; nucleotides not matched to a gene: 18.

This clone has a single count. The V gene is TRBV21-1, the J gene TRBJ1-1. TRBV21-1 is reported as a pseudogene. CDR3 length equals 15 residues. DNA for the CDR3: TGTGCCAGCAGCAAAGAGGAGGTTCCGAGCACTGAAGCTTTCTTT. It yields the protein CASSKEEVPSTEAFF.

A few counts support this clone. J is TRBJ1-4 and V is TRBV5-6; D ambiguous. V was trimmed by 0 bases and J by 2 bases, leaving 8 bases between them. Germline CDR1 and CDR2: SGHDT and YYEEEE. CDR3 length: 15 amino acids. The CDR3 reads CASSLAARTNEKLFF. The DNA for the CDR3 is TGTGCCAGCAGCTTGGCGGCGCGGACTAATGAAAAACTGTTTTTT.

This clone was found once. The chain uses TRBV19 and TRBJ2-4, with a tentative D call TRBD2 (6 bases). CDR3 length: 17 residues. The ends were cut back, 7 bases at V and 3 bases at J, with 22 bases in the middle. CDR1 is LNHDA and CDR2 is SQIVND in the germline V gene (reference sequence). The CDR3 DNA reads TGTGCCAGTAACGAAGGGGACCCCCTCGGGGGCAAAAACATTCAGTACTTC. This encodes CASNEGDPLGGKNIQYF.

The J gene is TRBJ2-2, the V gene TRBV6-6; possible D gene TRBD1, 6 bases. Germline CDR1 and CDR2: MNHNY and SVGAGI (reference sequence). The CDR3 spans 16 residues. The ends were cut back, 8 bases at V and 0 bases at J, with 16 bases in the middle. The CDR3 sequence: CASFSKGQSNTGELFF. CDR3 sequence (DNA): TGTGCCAGCTTCAGTAAAGGACAGTCGAACACCGGGGAGCTGTTTTTT.

This sequence joins TRBV7-8 and TRBJ1-1; 7 bases are a match to TRBD1. The CDR3 contains 14 residues. V gave up 6 bases and J gave up 2 bases; unmatched junction bases: 6. Germline CDR1 is SGHVS and CDR2 is FQNEAQ. The CDR3 sequence is CASSFRDSNTEAFF. CDR3 nucleotide sequence: TGTGCCAGCAGTTTCCGGGACAGCAACACTGAAGCTTTCTTT.

The gene calls are TRBV9 and TRBJ1-1; D remains ambiguous. The germline V gene has CDR1 SGDLS and CDR2 YYNGEE. This CDR3 is 13 amino acids long. V shed 0 bases and J shed 4 bases, with 7 bases lying between them. CDR3 sequence (DNA): TGTGCCAGCAGCGTAGATACTTTCACTGAAGCTTTCTTT. It encodes CASSVDTFTEAFF.

The chain uses TRBV5-4 and TRBJ1-4; TRBD1 matches at 9 bases. The V gene end was trimmed by 3 bases and the J gene end by 8 bases; junction bases not matched to a gene: 5. CDR1 and CDR2 (germline): SGHNT, YYREEE (reference sequence). The CDR3 loop spans 14 amino acids. The DNA of the CDR3 is TGTGCCAGCAGCTCACAGGGGGCCAGCGAAAAACTGTTTTTT. Its translation is CASSSQGASEKLFF.

The rearrangement joins TRBV19 to TRBJ1-6; D may be TRBD1 (5 bases). Germline V gene data show CDR1 as LNHDA and CDR2 as SQIVND (reference sequence). The CDR3 extends over 16 amino acids. V dropped 3 bases and J dropped 10 bases, with 19 bases sitting between them. The DNA of the CDR3 is TGTGCCAGTAGTATCGATCTGGCAGGGTTGAAATCACCCCTCCACTTT. It yields the protein CASSIDLAGLKSPLHF.

The chain recombines TRBV6-5 with TRBJ2-1; TRBD2 agrees at 11 bases. Germline V gene data show CDR1 as MNHEY and CDR2 as SVGAGI. J lost 7 bases, V lost 2 bases, and 4 bases had no gene match. CDR3 length: 15 amino acids. CDR3 amino acids: CASSYGLAGGNEQFF. As DNA, the CDR3 is TGTGCCAGCAGTTACGGACTAGCGGGTGGTAATGAGCAGTTCTTC.

The chain links TRBV18 to TRBJ2-2, with a weak D call TRBD1 (6 bases). V lost 3 bases and J 2 bases, leaving 19 bases between the germline ends. Germline V gives CDR1 KGHSH, CDR2 LQKENI. The CDR3 runs 18 residues. The CDR3 loop is CASSPLPRDTLNTGELFF. The CDR3 region has the DNA TGTGCCAGCTCACCCTTGCCCAGGGACACTTTAAACACCGGGGAGCTGTTTTTT.

J is TRBJ2-1 and V is TRBV27; 13 nucleotides agree with TRBD2. Germline-derived CDR1 and CDR2 are MNHEY and SMNVEV (reference sequence). The CDR3 sequence is 13 residues long. Trimming removed 5 bases from V and 12 bases from J; junction bases left unmatched: 4. DNA for the CDR3: TGTGCCAGCAGTACCACTAGCGGGGGGGGGCAGTTCTTC. This sequence encodes CASSTTSGGGQFF.

The gene calls are TRBV5-4 and TRBJ2-3; 7 nucleotides agree with TRBD1. The CDR3 covers 16 residues. After removal of 0 bases from V and 0 bases from J, the junction contained 4 bases not matched to a gene. Germline-derived CDR1 and CDR2 are SGHNT and YYREEE (reference sequence). In nucleotides, the CDR3 is TGTGCCAGCAGCTTGGGACGACAGGGTAGCACAGATACGCAGTATTTT. The encoded protein is CASSLGRQGSTDTQYF.